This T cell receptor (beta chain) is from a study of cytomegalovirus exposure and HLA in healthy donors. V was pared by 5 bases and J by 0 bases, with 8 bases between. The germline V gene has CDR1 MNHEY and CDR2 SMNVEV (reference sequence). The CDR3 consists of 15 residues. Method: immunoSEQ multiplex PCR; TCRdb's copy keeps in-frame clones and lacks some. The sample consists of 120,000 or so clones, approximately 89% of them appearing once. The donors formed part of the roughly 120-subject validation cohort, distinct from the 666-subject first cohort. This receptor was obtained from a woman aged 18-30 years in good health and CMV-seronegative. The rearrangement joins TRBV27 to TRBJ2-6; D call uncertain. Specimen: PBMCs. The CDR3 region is CASSMSSSGANVLTF. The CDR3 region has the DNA TGTGCCAGCAGTATGAGTAGCTCTGGGGCCAACGTCCTGACTTTC.